This T cell receptor beta chain was identified during a study of cytomegalovirus exposure and HLA in healthy donors (dated by TCRdb to between 2016 and 2019). Background for the entire study: An earlier analysis of fewer than 750 of the donors reported 276 Gb of sequence data and 90 million to 120 million unique TCR beta sequences obtained from approximately 180 million T cells. Roughly 300 gigabases of sequencing data and 78 million or so unique TCR sequences were included in an early release covering under 650 HLA-typed donors. Among the approximately 420 genotyped donors, 75% to 90% belonged to the genetic ancestry cluster associated with self-reported Caucasian donors. The study was designed to test whether signatures of past pathogen exposure could be identified by cataloging public T cell receptors. The T cell repertoires of roughly 660 subjects were profiled by immunosequencing and related to cytomegalovirus serostatus. Besides the first cohort of 550 to 750 subjects, a separate validation cohort made up of roughly 130 different subjects was used. To predict cytomegalovirus infection status, the study combined high-throughput TCR immunosequencing, statistical association of individual TCRs with disease status, and machine learning. A later analysis re-analyzed previously published TCR beta repertoires from 666 donors and added high-resolution HLA genotyping to study TCR occurrence patterns. Rather than using new phenotypic data, the later analysis identified candidate immune exposures from TCR beta sequences and from how often those sequences occurred across donors. To decide whether each TCR beta V gene segment behaved as functional or pseudogenic, an earlier analysis of some 540 of the donors relied on high-throughput TCR beta sequencing. Donor age, sex, ethnicity and CMV serostatus were compiled alongside the repertoire data. In a later genetic analysis, genome-wide SNP genotypes for about three fifths of the roughly 670 donors were used, and that subset was treated as a discovery cohort. All discovery cohort repertoires had been generated using a single sequencing platform. Class I and class II HLA loci were covered by the typing at four-digit resolution. Typing coverage differed by locus: A, B, C, DRB1 and DQB1 were typed in roughly 620-640 donors, DQA1 in approximately 520, DPA1 in approximately 610, and DPB1 in 400 to 480. Four or five DR-DQ haplotypes were handled as single units for association and clustering because linkage in the cohort was strong. On average, around 200,000 unique TCR beta nucleotide sequences were sequenced per donor among 300 to 500 genotyped donors of the cohort, with 15% to 20% of those sequences being non-productive.

On the study overall, not on this receptor specifically: While some public TCRs were present in many individuals, most TCR sequences turned up only very rarely across donors. According to a later genetic analysis, donors in an Asian-associated ancestry cluster had fewer N-insertions in productive TCRs than the approximately 630-donor mean. For the cohort, immune exposure information was limited to CMV serostatus. Cytomegalovirus status was reported to be diagnosed by the classifier with high specificity and sensitivity in both the original and validation cohorts. A further reported finding was that TCR beta sequences accurately predicted the HLA-A and HLA-B alleles for most subjects in the first cohort. At a false discovery rate of 0.05, a later analysis linked around 15,000 TCR beta sequences to specific HLA alleles. The sequencing pipeline was judged likely to have produced a cluster of highly shared sequence variants as a technical artifact. It was suggested by the authors that the approach could potentially be generalized to other disease states and immunological phenotypes. A later analysis found that HLA-associated TCR beta chains were more clonally expanded and had lower generation probabilities than equally common non-associated chains. In a later analysis, most CMV-associated TCR beta chains were found to appear HLA-restricted, with HLA associations seemingly driven largely by CMV exposure. Because the 87-base-pair reads could not distinguish some IMGT-functional V segments, including TRBV6-2 and TRBV6-3, those segments were excluded. V-gene and J-gene trimming of TCR beta chains was associated with a missense DCLRE1C variant in a later genetic analysis, and the association was replicated in an independent cohort. Because counts were too low, under 20 rarely observed V segments, including chromosome 9 orphons, were left out of the earlier analysis of some 600 of the donors. The study gave a list of about 170 TCR beta chains associated with cytomegalovirus. An earlier analysis of around 600 of the donors showed that most TCR beta V segments appeared in productive rearrangements either about 90% or about 30% of the time, which broadly matched IMGT annotations. Several of the top co-occurrence clusters appeared to be linked to parvovirus B19, influenza, CMV and Epstein-Barr virus, according to a later analysis. In a later analysis, TCR association rates were found to vary across HLA loci, with the most associated TCRs seen for DRB1 alleles and the fewest for HLA-C alleles. When HLA alleles, especially DR and DQ, strongly co-occurred, TCR associations were difficult to assign to individual alleles. Linkage disequilibrium might explain the correlated functional status among segregating V segments, but an unknown experimental factor could not be ruled out. Only TCR beta chains were sequenced in this cohort, and the absence of alpha or paired-chain data limited detectable features. In vitro tests confirmed that a few of the cytomegalovirus-associated TCR beta chains recognize cytomegalovirus antigens. Because HLA typing was missing for some donors at each locus, association tests included only the typed subset. The presence/absence analyses assumed that sequencing depth was roughly uniform across donors, and that assumption may not be true.

Libraries were constructed by the immunoSEQ multiplex PCR assay. A mixture of 60 forward primers for TCR Vbeta segments and 13 reverse primers for TCR Jbeta segments was used in the multiplex PCR. The CDR3 region of rearranged TCR beta genes was amplified from genomic DNA by a multiplex PCR assay. The amplified TCR beta libraries were sequenced on the Illumina HiSeq System as 87-base-pair reads. From the authors' description of their analysis: In a later analysis, tens of millions of unique TCR beta chains were counted across the roughly 700 repertoires, and roughly 11 million of these chains were shared by at least two donors. Raw reads were error-corrected and collapsed into unique sequences with a nearest-neighbor algorithm that merged closely related sequences to remove PCR and sequencing errors. Alignment of CDR3 sequences to IMGT reference sequences was used to assign V, D and J gene segments. Each retained sequence needed at least a six-nucleotide match to both a V gene segment and a J gene segment. Rearrangements were classified as productive when the CDR3 lacked stop codons and remained in frame with V and J, and all other rearrangements were classified as non-productive. CDR3 was defined according to IMGT convention as the region running from the second conserved V-encoded cysteine to the conserved J-encoded phenylalanine. The earlier analysis of some 600 of the donors excluded sequences that lacked an unambiguous match to a single V gene segment. In an earlier analysis of approximately 590 of the donors, a V segment was called functional when productive rearrangements were above 56.7%, and segregating when the standard deviation between donors exceeded 5%. A statistical classification framework was built for diagnosing cytomegalovirus status from the catalog of TCR beta chain sequences. A later analysis assigned V and J genes by comparing TCR nucleotide sequences with IMGT/GENE-DB human TR gene sequences. Using the TCRdist pipeline, a later analysis assigned CDR3 sequences along with most-parsimonious VDJ recombination scenarios. In a later analysis, every TCR beta chain was defined by the combination of its CDR3 amino acid sequence and its V-gene family, and reads without a unique V-gene family were dropped. In a later analysis, 500 to 700 highly shared, low-generation-probability nucleotide sequences were removed to address suspected cross-contamination and a sequencing artifact. In a later analysis, a clonal expansion index for each public chain was calculated from normalized within-repertoire ranks of inferred template counts. In a later analysis, generation probabilities were computed using a VDJ recombination model fitted to out-of-frame rearrangements, and the results were checked against IGoR. In a later analysis, hypergeometric tests were used to score TCR-TCR, TCR-HLA and TCR-CMV co-occurrence, with a repertoire-size bias correction applied to TCR pairs. False discovery rates were estimated in a later analysis by permuting HLA or CMV assignments 20 times. A later analysis grouped co-occurring TCRs with DBSCAN, adding TCRdist sequence similarity when clustering within HLA-allele-positive subsets. Co-occurrence clustering excluded repertoires with fewer than 30,000 or more than 120,000 public chains, plus five with anomalous nucleotide sharing. Held by TCRdb, this immuneACCESS table contains in-frame sequences only and omits some clones. Under half of the omission traces to an unresolved V gene where checked; the cause of the rest is unknown. D and trimming come from the DNA, and the V and J calls and clone size come from that table. Counted in this sample were 200,000 to 250,000 clones; 77% of them appeared once. The ten largest clones take up roughly 2.6% of the sample.

Remarks on this clone: The antigen this receptor binds is unknown. No base-level quality is on record; no much larger clone is a single base apart.

Per the germline V gene, MNHNS is the CDR1 and SASEGT is the CDR2. Trimming removed 7 bases from V and 3 bases from J, leaving 12 bases between the germline ends. The cysteine opens and the phenylalanine closes a CDR3 of 13 amino acids. Only the CDR3 portion is preserved as DNA: 39 bases, with reading frame beginning at the first base. The cohort was made up of under 800 healthy bone marrow donors. All cohort members were sampled while nominally healthy, although unrecorded immune exposures were likely present. The donor tested CMV seropositive, placing the donor among the 289 seropositive members of the cohort. A peripheral blood sample was provided by each donor, and peripheral blood mononuclear cells were used for TCR beta sequencing. Genomic DNA extraction from the blood cell samples was performed with the Qiagen DNeasy Blood Extraction Kit.

The chain uses TRBV6-1 and TRBJ1-2; 6 matching bases give a weak D call of TRBD1. The receptor was derived from a woman in her fifties or sixties in good health and CMV-seropositive. The sample was PBMCs. The CDR3 is CASTVGTHYGYTF. Read as DNA, the sequence is TGTGCCAGCACTGTCGGGACACACTATGGCTACACCTTC.